These 8 T cell receptor beta chains were all obtained from the same sample, sequenced in a study of control samples from healthy donors and cancer patients. Sequencing was performed with immunoSEQ multiplex PCR; in TCRdb, only in-frame clones are kept and a portion is missing. The table includes 130,000 to 150,000 clones, 80% to 95% detected once. The material sequenced was blood. The receptor source for this set is a man aged 30 to 39 in good health.

V gene TRBV18 combines with J gene TRBJ1-4; D possibly corresponds to TRBD1 (5 bases). The CDR3 is 14 residues long. The V end lost 5 bases, the J end lost 5 bases, and 12 bases lay between the germline ends. Germline CDR1 reads KGHSH; CDR2 reads LQKENI. CDR3 in DNA: TGTGCCAGCTCAGAGACCGGGACCAATGAAAAACTGTTTTTT. Its translation is CASSETGTNEKLFF.

This clone has only one observation. The V and J genes are TRBV5-6 and TRBJ2-7; 7 bases line up with TRBD1. V trimming: 2 bases; J trimming: 6 bases; junction bases outside the gene matches: 8. The germline V gene has CDR1 SGHDT and CDR2 YYEEEE. CDR3 length equals 14 residues. DNA of the CDR3: TGTGCCAGCAGCTTTGGGTCAGACAGGGCCGAGCAGTACTTC. Translated: CASSFGSDRAEQYF.

The chain is built from TRBV28 and TRBJ2-3; D gene ambiguous. V was cut by 5 bases and J by 1 base, with 10 bases left in between. Germline CDR1 reads MDHEN; CDR2 reads SYDVKM. CDR3 size: 14 residues. The CDR3 region is CASSTADRTDTQYF. CDR3 nucleotide sequence: TGTGCCAGCAGTACCGCGGACCGCACAGATACGCAGTATTTT.

This rearrangement joins TRBV7-7 to TRBJ2-3, with 8 bases matching TRBD2. The CDR3 spans 15 residues. The germline V gene has CDR1 SSHAT and CDR2 FNYEAQ (reference sequence). Losses at the gene ends were 5 bases for V and 5 bases for J; bases not matched to a gene: 9. Here the CDR3 reads CASSPGSSGRDTQYF. The DNA for the CDR3 is TGTGCCAGCAGCCCCGGGTCCAGCGGGAGAGATACGCAGTATTTT.

The chain joins TRBV7-9 to TRBJ1-2; possible D gene TRBD1, 5 bases. The V end was cut by 3 bases, the J end by 6 bases, with 17 bases between. The length of the CDR3 is 15 residues. Germline CDR1 SEHNR, CDR2 FQNEAQ (reference sequence). The DNA for the CDR3 is TGTGCCAGCAGCTTCTTGGAGGGGCACTTTCATGGCTACACCTTC. Amino acid sequence: CASSFLEGHFHGYTF.

The chain uses TRBV5-1 and TRBJ1-6; perhaps TRBD1 as D (6 bases). The V gene lost 0 bases and the J gene lost 6 bases, with 7 bases spanning the gap. From germline, CDR1 is SGHRS and CDR2 YFSETQ. CDR3 length: 14 residues. The CDR3 DNA sequence: TGCGCCAGCAGCTTGGTCAGGGGTAATTCACCCCTCCACTTT. Translation gives CASSLVRGNSPLHF.

This clone has only one observation. The chain joins TRBV24-1 to TRBJ1-1; D not resolved. Germline V gives CDR1 KGHDR, CDR2 SFDVKD. The CDR3 sequence is 12 residues long. Trimming shortened V by 1 base and J by 4 bases, and 3 bases separated the two germline ends. CDR3 in DNA: TGTGCCACCAGTGATTTTGGCACTGAAGCTTTCTTT. Translating gives CATSDFGTEAFF.

The J gene is TRBJ2-2, the V gene TRBV19; TRBD2 agrees at 16 bases. CDR3 length: 19 amino acids. Trimming cost V 5 bases and J 1 base; bases outside gene matches: 7. Germline lookup yields CDR1 LNHDA and CDR2 SQIVND (reference sequence). The chain's CDR3 is CASSLGLAGGPRNTGELFF. CDR3 DNA: TGTGCCAGTAGTCTGGGACTAGCGGGGGGGCCTAGGAACACCGGGGAGCTGTTTTTT.